Presented here are 25 T cell receptor beta chains from one specimen sequenced in a study of blood T cell repertoires in COVID-19. Assay: immunoSEQ multiplex PCR; the TCRdb copy retains only in-frame clones and omits some. The table shows some 190,000 clones, with approximately 90% occurring only once. What was sequenced was peripheral blood. The source of these receptors is a woman aged 40 to 49 who had recovered from COVID-19.

The rearrangement joins TRBV3-1 (or the pseudogene TRBV3-2) to TRBJ1-3; D not resolved. The CDR3 spans 12 residues. V was cut by 6 bases and J by 4 bases, with 7 bases left in between. Per the germline V gene, CDR1 is LGHDT and CDR2 is YNNKEL (reference sequence). Here the CDR3 DNA reads TGTGCCAGCAGAAGTCTAGGAAACACCATATATTTT. Translating it yields CASRSLGNTIYF.

The chain links TRBV3-1 (or the pseudogene TRBV3-2) to TRBJ1-2, with TRBD1 identical over 9 bases. V dropped 3 bases and J dropped 3; count of bases not matched to a gene: 5. Germline V CDR1 and CDR2: LGHDT, YNNKEL (reference sequence). The length of the CDR3 is 15 residues. For the CDR3, the DNA is TGTGCCAGCAGCCAGCTTCGGACAGGGGACTATGGCTACACCTTC. Protein product: CASSQLRTGDYGYTF.

The rearrangement joins TRBV30 to TRBJ2-3; 7 nucleotides line up with TRBD2. The CDR3 has 12 residues. The germline V gene encodes CDR1 GTSNPN and CDR2 SVGIG (reference sequence). V shed 8 bases, J shed 4 bases, and the junction held 6 bases outside the gene matches. DNA of the CDR3: TGTGCCGGCGGGGGTAGGGCAGATACGCAGTATTTT. Translation gives CAGGGRADTQYF.

The chain carries TRBV20-1 and TRBJ1-1; D gene unclear. The germline V and J ends were trimmed by 6 bases and 3 bases, with 8 bases remaining between them. Germline V gene data show CDR1 as DFQATT and CDR2 as SNEGSKA (reference sequence). The CDR3 consists of 11 residues. In DNA form, the CDR3 reads TGCAGTGCAAGCCGGGACACTGAAGCTTTCTTT. This encodes CSASRDTEAFF.

This rearrangement joins TRBV27 to TRBJ1-3, with D maybe TRBD1 (6 bases). CDR1 MNHEY and CDR2 SMNVEV come from the germline V gene (reference sequence). Trimming left V 0 bases short and J 8 bases short, with 14 bases between. The CDR3 length is 15 residues. The CDR3 loop reads CASSLSSGVGDTIYF. The CDR3 DNA reads as TGTGCCAGCAGTTTATCCTCAGGGGTGGGAGACACCATATATTTT.

V gene TRBV5-1 combines with J gene TRBJ2-5; D is unclear. The CDR3 has 14 amino acids. V lost 0 bases to trimming and J lost 0 bases, with 6 bases between them. CDR1 SGHRS and CDR2 YFSETQ come from the germline V gene. The CDR3 DNA follows: TGCGCCAGCAGCTTGGTCCCTAACCAAGAGACCCAGTACTTC. This gives the protein CASSLVPNQETQYF. The variable domain in full, with the rest retrieved from reference TRBV5-1 and TRBJ2-5, is KAGVTQTPRYLIKTRGQQVTLSCSPISGHRSVSWYQQTPGQGLQFLFEYFSETQRNKGNFPGRFSGRQFSNSRSEMNVSTLELGDSALYLCASSLVPNQETQYFGPGTRLLVL.

J is TRBJ2-5 and V is TRBV5-4; D possibly corresponds to TRBD2 (6 bases). V was clipped by 4 bases and J by 4 bases, with 11 bases between them. This CDR3 comprises 13 residues. Per the germline V gene, CDR1 is SGHNT and CDR2 is YYREEE (reference sequence). DNA of the CDR3: TGTGCCAGCAGCCCCAGGGACTCAGAGACCCAGTACTTC. This encodes CASSPRDSETQYF.

This clone was seen only once. V gene TRBV7-8 combines with J gene TRBJ1-1; 8 nucleotides match TRBD1. The germline V gene has CDR1 SGHVS and CDR2 FQNEAQ. The CDR3 runs 15 residues. The J segment lost 4 bases and the V segment lost 1 base, leaving 5 bases of the junction unmatched. CDR3 sequence reads: CASSLGARGLTEAFF. The CDR3 DNA reads TGTGCCAGCAGCTTAGGTGCCAGGGGGCTCACTGAAGCTTTCTTT.

This clone turned up a few times. The chain links TRBV27 to TRBJ1-6, with TRBD1 identical over 7 bases. Germline V gene sequence: CDR1 MNHEY, CDR2 SMNVEV (reference sequence). After removal of 4 bases from V and 7 bases from J, the junction contained 10 bases not matched to a gene. The CDR3 contains 16 residues. The CDR3 loop reads CASSSTGVVGNSPLHF. CDR3 DNA: TGTGCCAGCAGTTCCACAGGGGTAGTAGGGAATTCACCCCTCCACTTT.

The V gene is TRBV27, the J gene TRBJ2-3; D possibly corresponds to TRBD2 (6 bases). CDR3 size: 15 residues. Trimming shortened V by 2 bases and J by 1 base, and 10 bases separated the two germline ends. CDR1 is MNHEY, CDR2 SMNVEV, per germline (reference sequence). The chain's CDR3 is CASSLMASGTDTQYF. CDR3 bases: TGTGCCAGCAGTTTAATGGCTAGCGGCACAGATACGCAGTATTTT.

The rearrangement uses TRBV19 and TRBJ1-1; D is perhaps TRBD1 (5 bases). With 5 bases removed from V and 5 bases from J, the gap between germline ends came to 12 bases. This CDR3 has 13 amino acids. The germline V gene encodes CDR1 LNHDA and CDR2 SQIVND (reference sequence). The DNA for the CDR3 is TGTGCCAGTAGTCCCTTGGGGCTGACTGAAGCTTTCTTT. This encodes CASSPLGLTEAFF.

The gene calls are TRBV18 and TRBJ2-3; the D is unclear. V was cut by 0 bases and J by 0 bases, with 13 bases left in between. CDR1 is KGHSH, CDR2 LQKENI, per germline. The CDR3 consists of 17 residues. This CDR3 is CASSPPTRSSSTDTQYF. The CDR3 region has the DNA TGTGCCAGCTCACCACCTACCCGGTCCTCTAGCACAGATACGCAGTATTTT. The full variable domain, in which reference TRBV18 and TRBJ2-3 provide the parts outside the CDR3, is NAGVMQNPRHLVRRRGQEARLRCSPMKGHSHVYWYRQLPEEGLKFMVYLQKENIIDESGMPKERFSAEFPKEGPSILRIQQVVRGDSAAYFCASSPPTRSSSTDTQYFGPGTRLTVL.

The V gene is TRBV3-1 (or the pseudogene TRBV3-2), the J gene TRBJ1-5, with D possibly matching TRBD1 (6 bases). Germline V gene data show CDR1 as LGHDT and CDR2 as YNNKEL (reference sequence). The CDR3 loop spans 14 amino acids. Trimming removed 4 bases from V and 6 bases from J, with 13 bases in between. CDR3 sequence reads: CASSPGQPGQPQHF. The CDR3 DNA reads TGTGCCAGCAGCCCAGGACAGCCCGGTCAGCCCCAGCATTTT.

V gene TRBV19 combines with J gene TRBJ2-1, with 8 bases lining up with TRBD2. The CDR3 runs 15 residues. Looked up from germline, CDR1 is LNHDA and CDR2 is SQIVND (reference sequence). The trim removed 5 bases at V and 8 bases at J, leaving 11 bases unmatched. CDR3 sequence: CASSRGLTGGDEQFF. The CDR3 bases are TGTGCCAGTAGTCGTGGGCTAACGGGGGGGGATGAGCAGTTCTTC.

The rearrangement joins TRBV6-5 to TRBJ1-1, with no clear D. Germline lookup yields CDR1 MNHEY and CDR2 SVGAGI. There are 12 residues in the CDR3. V lost 5 bases and J 5 bases, leaving 9 bases between the germline ends. CDR3 protein: CASSTGATEAFF. The CDR3 DNA reads TGTGCCAGCAGTACTGGAGCTACTGAAGCTTTCTTT.

The genes are TRBV7-8 and TRBJ1-1; D is unresolved. Germline V gene lookup returns CDR1 SGHVS and CDR2 FQNEAQ. CDR3 length: 12 amino acids. V lost 1 base and J lost 7, with 7 bases in between. As DNA, the CDR3 is TGTGCCAGCAGCTTAGGTGGAGTTGAAGCTTTCTTT. Translated, it gives CASSLGGVEAFF.

This chain joins TRBV12-5 and TRBJ2-7; D possibly corresponds to TRBD2 (5 bases). CDR3 size: 13 residues. V lost 6 bases and J lost 3, with 12 bases in between. Looked up from germline, CDR1 is LGHNT and CDR2 is FRNRAP. The CDR3: CASGLGVDYEQYF. In DNA form, the CDR3 reads TGTGCTAGTGGCCTCGGGGTAGACTACGAGCAGTACTTC.

In this sample, this clone turned up once. The gene calls are TRBV7-9 and TRBJ1-1, with a weak D call TRBD1 (5 bases). Germline V gene data show CDR1 as SEHNR and CDR2 as FQNEAQ (reference sequence). The CDR3 extends over 13 amino acids. The ends were cut back, 1 base at V and 6 bases at J, with 9 bases in the middle. The CDR3 DNA reads as TGTGCCAGCAGCTTAGAACGGGACTCTGAAGCTTTCTTT. It specifies CASSLERDSEAFF.

The count of this clone is one. The genes are TRBV27 and TRBJ2-1; 7 bases align to TRBD2. Germline CDR1 and CDR2: MNHEY and SMNVEV (reference sequence). This CDR3 contains 15 residues. Unmatched junction bases numbered 15, after V lost 7 bases and J lost 9 bases. CDR3 residues: CASTIGGKFVAEQFF. As DNA, the CDR3 is TGTGCCAGCACTATCGGGGGGAAGTTTGTCGCTGAGCAGTTCTTC.

The CDR3 nucleotides read TGTGCCTGGAGTGGGACAGGGGGCAATCAGCCCCAGCATTTT. This sequence encodes CAWSGTGGNQPQHF. The chain employs TRBV30 and TRBJ1-5; 9 nucleotides align to TRBD1. The germline gives CDR1 GTSNPN, CDR2 SVGIG (reference sequence). The CDR3 is 14 amino acids. With 1 base clipped from V and 2 bases from J, the junction kept 0 bases outside the gene matches.

The V call is TRBV6-5, the J call TRBJ1-4, with a weak D call TRBD1 (6 bases). The CDR3 loop spans 14 amino acids. Trimming took off 5 bases at V and 5 bases at J, with 12 bases between the two ends. The germline gives CDR1 MNHEY, CDR2 SVGAGI. CDR3 region: CASSHQQGNEKLFF. The CDR3 DNA follows: TGTGCCAGCAGTCATCAACAGGGAAATGAAAAACTGTTTTTT.

This clone was recorded once. The chain carries TRBV19 and TRBJ2-2; D might be TRBD1 (8 bases). In germline, CDR1 is LNHDA, CDR2 SQIVND (reference sequence). This CDR3 contains 18 residues. V was trimmed by 6 bases and J by 2 bases, leaving 22 bases between them. The CDR3: CASSRQGQSGINTGELFF. DNA for the CDR3: TGTGCCAGTAGCCGACAGGGGCAAAGCGGGATTAACACCGGGGAGCTGTTTTTT.

The chain links TRBV30 to TRBJ2-7; the D gene is possibly TRBD2 (5 bases). This CDR3 comprises 14 residues. Germline V gene sequence: CDR1 GTSNPN, CDR2 SVGIG (reference sequence). CDR3 bases: TGTGTTGGTGTCGGACTCAGCGGTCTAGGTGAGCAGTACTTC. Protein sequence: CVGVGLSGLGEQYF.

The V gene is TRBV5-1, the J gene TRBJ2-5; a possible D gene is TRBD2 (5 bases). Germline CDR1 and CDR2: SGHRS and YFSETQ. There are 15 residues in the CDR3. Trimming took 6 bases from V and 0 from J, leaving 15 bases between them. In DNA form, the CDR3 reads TGCGCCAGCACGGTGGACGTAGCGTACCAAGAGACCCAGTACTTC. It codes for CASTVDVAYQETQYF.

V and J are TRBV7-3 and TRBJ2-1; TRBD2 aligns across 8 bases. With V trimmed by 5 bases and J by 1 base, 7 bases remained unmatched. This CDR3 contains 16 residues. Germline loops: CDR1 SGHTA, CDR2 FQGTGA. Written as DNA, the CDR3 is TGTGCCAGCAGCACAGGACTAGCCCCGTCCTACAATGAGCAGTTCTTC. It encodes CASSTGLAPSYNEQFF.